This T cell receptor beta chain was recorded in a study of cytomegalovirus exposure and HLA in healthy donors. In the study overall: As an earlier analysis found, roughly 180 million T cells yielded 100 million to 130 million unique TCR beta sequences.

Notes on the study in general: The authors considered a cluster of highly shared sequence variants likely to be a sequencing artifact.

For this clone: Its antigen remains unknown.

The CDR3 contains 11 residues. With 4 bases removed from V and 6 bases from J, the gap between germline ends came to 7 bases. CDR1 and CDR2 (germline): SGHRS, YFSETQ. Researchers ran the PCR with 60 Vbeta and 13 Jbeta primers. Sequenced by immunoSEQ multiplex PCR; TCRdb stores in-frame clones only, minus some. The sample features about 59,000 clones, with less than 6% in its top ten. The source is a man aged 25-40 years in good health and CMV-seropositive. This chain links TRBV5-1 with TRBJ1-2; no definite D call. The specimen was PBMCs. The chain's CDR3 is CASSAADGYTF. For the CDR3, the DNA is TGCGCCAGCAGCGCGGCCGATGGCTACACCTTC.